This T cell receptor beta chain was found in a study of CD8+ T cells in alopecia areata. This clone has just a few counts. The CDR3 consists of 14 residues. Trimming removed 4 bases from V and 9 bases from J, with 14 bases in between. Looked up from germline, CDR1 is SGHDT and CDR2 is YYEEEE. Treatment meaning: oral pan-JAK inhibitor, 5-10 mg twice daily. After isolation, RNA underwent reverse transcription to generate cDNA as the sequencing template. TCRdb's table, derived via immunoSEQ multiplex PCR, lists solely in-frame clones and lacks some. The table has hundreds of thousands of clones, 58% seen once.

This TCR derives from a human donor with alopecia areata. Sequenced material: CD4+ T cells sorted from blood, taken at week 24, from a patient treated with tofacitinib. The V call is TRBV5-6, the J call TRBJ1-6; D remains ambiguous. The CDR3 nucleotides are TGTGCCAGCAGCCGAGGGATAGGATTTTCACCCCTCCACTTT. Translated: CASSRGIGFSPLHF.